This passage covers 24 T cell receptor beta chains from one sample sequenced in a study of cytotoxic CD8 clonotypes in ibrutinib-treated CLL. Sequenced by immunoSEQ multiplex PCR; TCRdb stores in-frame clones only, minus some. The table includes approximately 330,000 clones, roughly 85% detected once. Sequencing used PBMCs, obtained before ibrutinib treatment. These receptors originate from a human donor with chronic lymphocytic leukemia.

The chain employs TRBV7-2 and TRBJ2-7; D might be TRBD1 or TRBD2, each matching 5 bases. The CDR3 length is 14 residues. The germline gives CDR1 SGHTA, CDR2 FQGNSA. Between the trimmed V and J ends, which lost 5 bases and 2 bases, there was a span of 13 bases. The CDR3 sequence is CASSARDRPYEQYF. The CDR3 DNA sequence: TGTGCCAGCAGCGCCCGGGACCGACCCTACGAGCAGTACTTC.

The chain links TRBV19 to TRBJ2-1, with D unresolved. V lost 5 bases, J lost 3 bases, and 8 bases lay in between. The CDR3 contains 13 residues. Germline lookup yields CDR1 LNHDA and CDR2 SQIVND (reference sequence). CDR3 sequence (DNA): TGTGCCAGTAGTTTGCAGAACTACAATGAGCAGTTCTTC. Its protein product is CASSLQNYNEQFF.

This rearrangement joins TRBV19 to TRBJ2-1, with TRBD2 matching 9 bases. V gave up 6 bases and J gave up 14 bases; unmatched junction bases: 14. Per the germline V gene, CDR1 is LNHDA and CDR2 is SQIVND (reference sequence). The CDR3 covers 14 residues. The CDR3 nucleotides read TGTGCCAGTAGGGTCGCTAGCGGGGTTCCCCGGGAGTTCTTC. It yields the protein CASRVASGVPREFF.

CDR3 protein: CASSLAPGLAYEQYF. The DNA of the CDR3 is TGTGCCAGCAGCTTAGCACCGGGACTAGCTTACGAGCAGTACTTC. This chain links TRBV7-8 with TRBJ2-7; 9 bases agree with TRBD2. Germline trimming cut 0 bases from V and 4 bases from J; bases unmatched to any gene: 4. The germline V gene encodes CDR1 SGHVS and CDR2 FQNEAQ. This CDR3 region has 15 residues. The whole variable domain, remainder taken from reference TRBV7-8 and TRBJ2-7, is GAGVSQSPRYKVAKRGQDVALRCDPISGHVSLFWYQQALGQGPEFLTYFQNEAQLDKSGLPSDRFFAERPEGSVSTLKIQRTQQEDSAVYLCASSLAPGLAYEQYFGPGTRLTVT.

The CDR3 nucleotides read TGTGCCAGCAGTGTTGATAGAGCGGGACTAGAGTACTTC. Translated: CASSVDRAGLEYF. V gene TRBV6-5 combines with J gene TRBJ2-4, with 8 bases aligning to TRBD2. Germline V gene sequence: CDR1 MNHEY, CDR2 SVGAGI. V trimming: 5 bases; J trimming: 14 bases; junction bases outside the gene matches: 11. The CDR3 is made up of 13 amino acids.

In its sample, this clone was seen once. The chain is built from TRBV7-9 and TRBJ2-2; no clear D gene. The CDR3 totals 14 residues. V dropped 9 bases and J dropped 0 bases, with 11 bases sitting between them. The germline V gene encodes CDR1 SEHNR and CDR2 FQNEAQ (reference sequence). CDR3 loop: CAREPDPNTGELFF. The DNA for the CDR3 is TGTGCCAGGGAGCCCGACCCGAACACCGGGGAGCTGTTTTTT. The whole variable domain, filled in from reference TRBV7-9 and TRBJ2-2, reads DTGVSQNPRHKITKRGQNVTFRCDPISEHNRLYWYRQTLGQGPEFLTYFQNEAQLEKSRLLSDRFSAERPKGSFSTLEIQRTEQGDSAMYLCAREPDPNTGELFFGEGSRLTVL.

The rearrangement joins TRBV27 to TRBJ1-5; the match to TRBD1 covers 8 bases. The V and J ends lost 6 bases and 2 bases, in that order; junction bases with no gene match: 9. Germline lookup yields CDR1 MNHEY and CDR2 SMNVEV (reference sequence). The CDR3 has 16 residues. CDR3 nucleotide sequence: TGTGCCAGCAGCCAGGGGGCTCCGGGGGGCAATCAGCCCCAGCATTTT. It encodes CASSQGAPGGNQPQHF.

The V call is TRBV11-3, the J call TRBJ2-5; 10 nucleotides line up with TRBD2. TRBJ2-7 explains the end of the DNA better; the J call may be wrong. Germline assignment: CDR1 SGHNT and CDR2 YENEEA. CDR3 length equals 15 residues. DNA for the CDR3: TGTGCCAGCAGCTCTTGGACTAGCGGTACCTACGAGCAGTACTTC. Protein: CASSSWTSGTYEQYF.

A note on this clone: Distinct nucleotide sequences in the sample also encode this CDR3. The CDR3 bases are TGTGCCAGCAGCTTCAATAGCAATCAGCCCCAGCATTTT. It encodes CASSFNSNQPQHF. This chain joins TRBV7-9 and TRBJ1-5; D is uncertain. This CDR3 is 13 amino acids long. Deletions cut 3 bases from V and 0 bases from J, with 3 bases between. The germline gives CDR1 SEHNR, CDR2 FQNEAQ (reference sequence).

CDR3 sequence: CASSSGAASYEQYF. The CDR3, as DNA: TGTGCCAGCAGCTCGGGCGCAGCGTCCTACGAGCAGTACTTC. The chain combines TRBV7-6 with TRBJ2-7; D gene uncertain. Between the trimmed V and J ends, which lost 4 bases and 1 base, there was a span of 11 bases. Germline CDR1 is SGHVS and CDR2 is FNYEAQ. The length of the CDR3 is 14 residues.

The chain has TRBV7-6 and TRBJ2-7; 7 bases agree with TRBD2. The junction had 11 bases not matched to a gene; V was cut back by 3 bases and J by 0 bases. The CDR3 has 17 residues. Germline values: CDR1 SGHVS, CDR2 FNYEAQ. CDR3 bases: TGTGCCAGCAGCTTGAAAAATACTAGCGTTGACTCCTACGAGCAGTACTTC. Translating gives CASSLKNTSVDSYEQYF.

V is TRBV30 and J is TRBJ2-4, with D perhaps matching TRBD2 (5 bases). The V end was cut by 5 bases, the J end by 5 bases, with 10 bases between. CDR1 GTSNPN and CDR2 SVGIG come from the germline V gene (reference sequence). CDR3 length equals 12 residues. This chain's CDR3 is CAWGREENIQYF. The CDR3 DNA is TGTGCCTGGGGGAGAGAGGAAAACATTCAGTACTTC.

Remarks on this clone: In the same sample, other DNA sequences code for this CDR3. The chain couples TRBV19 to TRBJ1-5, with D uncertain. Per germline, CDR1 LNHDA and CDR2 SQIVND (reference sequence). Trimming took off 2 bases at V and 4 bases at J, with 6 bases between the two ends. CDR3 length equals 13 residues. CDR3 bases: TGTGCCAGTAGTATACGGCTGAATCAGCCCCAGCATTTT. Residues: CASSIRLNQPQHF.

This chain connects TRBV5-1 to TRBJ2-7, with D hard to call. The V gene's germline CDR1 is SGHRS and CDR2 YFSETQ. The ends were cut back, 5 bases at V and 2 bases at J, with 17 bases in the middle. CDR3 length: 15 amino acids. The CDR3 region has the DNA TGCGCCAGCAGTTTGATGGCAGGTGGGACCTACGAGCAGTACTTC. Amino acids: CASSLMAGGTYEQYF.

V and J are TRBV30 and TRBJ2-7, with D possibly being TRBD2 (6 bases). The CDR3 has 15 amino acids. V lost 0 bases to trimming and J lost 3 bases, with 15 bases between them. Germline V gene lookup returns CDR1 GTSNPN and CDR2 SVGIG (reference sequence). The CDR3 region is CAWSVPRGLHYEQYF. DNA for the CDR3: TGTGCCTGGAGTGTACCGCGGGGCCTACACTACGAGCAGTACTTC. The full variable domain, its missing parts supplied by reference TRBV30 and TRBJ2-7, is SQTIHQWPATLVQPVGSPLSLECTVEGTSNPNLYWYRQAAGRGLQLLFYSVGIGQISSEVPQNLSASRPQDRQFILSSKKLLLSDSGFYLCAWSVPRGLHYEQYFGPGTRLTVT.

The sample holds a few counts of this clone. V is TRBV5-1 and J is TRBJ2-7; D ambiguous. The CDR3 extends over 14 amino acids. The germline V gene encodes CDR1 SGHRS and CDR2 YFSETQ. The V and J ends lost 4 bases and 12 bases respectively, with 23 bases between them. The CDR3 DNA reads as TGCGCCAGCAGCCACCCTTCCCAGGTCGATGCGCCGTACTTC. This codes for CASSHPSQVDAPYF.

This rearrangement joins TRBV5-6 to TRBJ1-2; 11 bases fit TRBD1. V lost 4 bases, J lost 6 bases, and 14 bases stayed unmatched. The CDR3 spans 17 residues. The germline CDR1 and CDR2 sequences are SGHDT and YYEEEE. For the CDR3, the DNA is TGTGCCAGCAGCAGGGAGCCGAGGACAGGGGGCACCGATGGCTACACCTTC. This codes for CASSREPRTGGTDGYTF.

This clone was seen only a few times. V and J are TRBV10-3 and TRBJ1-1; no clear D gene. CDR1 and CDR2 from the germline V gene are ENHRY and SYGVKD. V lost 5 bases to trimming and J lost 2 bases, with 9 bases between them. The CDR3 consists of 13 residues. CDR3 coding DNA: TGTGCCATCAGTCTCCAGAAAAACACTGAAGCTTTCTTT. Translated: CAISLQKNTEAFF.

The V and J genes are TRBV18 and TRBJ2-3; TRBD2 aligns across 9 bases. Germline loops: CDR1 KGHSH, CDR2 LQKENI. V dropped 3 bases and J dropped 1; count of bases not matched to a gene: 5. This CDR3 spans 16 amino acids. This CDR3 reads CASSPGLARGTDTQYF. The CDR3 region has the DNA TGTGCCAGCTCACCTGGACTAGCGAGGGGCACAGATACGCAGTATTTT. Full variable domain (remainder filled in from reference TRBV18 and TRBJ2-3): NAGVMQNPRHLVRRRGQEARLRCSPMKGHSHVYWYRQLPEEGLKFMVYLQKENIIDESGMPKERFSAEFPKEGPSILRIQQVVRGDSAAYFCASSPGLARGTDTQYFGPGTRLTVL.

The chain is built from TRBV6-1 and TRBJ2-7; 8 bases line up with TRBD2. CDR1 is MNHNS, CDR2 SASEGT, per germline. The length of the CDR3 is 15 residues. J lost 1 base, V lost 2 bases, and 4 bases had no gene match. Here the CDR3 reads CASSEWQRGSYEQYF. In DNA form, the CDR3 reads TGTGCCAGCAGTGAATGGCAGCGGGGGTCCTACGAGCAGTACTTC.

V usage is TRBV5-1 and J usage is TRBJ2-3; weak D call: TRBD2 (5 bases). This CDR3 comprises 15 residues. CDR1 is SGHRS and CDR2 is YFSETQ in the germline V gene. With 0 bases removed from V and 1 base from J, the gap between germline ends came to 9 bases. The CDR3 spells CASSLVAAGTDTQYF. The CDR3 DNA is TGCGCCAGCAGCTTGGTAGCAGCGGGCACAGATACGCAGTATTTT.

This CDR3 is CASSPRGRTKGYEQFF. The DNA for the CDR3 is TGTGCCAGCAGCCCCCGGGGGAGGACTAAGGGCTATGAGCAGTTCTTC. The rearrangement uses TRBV5-6 and TRBJ2-1; tentative D call: TRBD2 (6 bases). V lost 4 bases, J lost 8 bases, and 22 bases lay in between. This CDR3 spans 16 amino acids. CDR1 is SGHDT, CDR2 YYEEEE, per germline.

The chain is built from TRBV28 and TRBJ1-5, with no clear D. This CDR3 spans 16 amino acids. Trimming cost V 3 bases and J 4 bases, with 16 bases left between them. The germline CDR1 and CDR2 sequences are MDHEN and SYDVKM. This CDR3 reads CASSFGRQVTNQPQHF. The CDR3 nucleotides are TGTGCCAGCAGTTTCGGTCGTCAGGTGACAAATCAGCCCCAGCATTTT.

The genes are TRBV7-9 and TRBJ2-3; 8 positions agree with TRBD2. The CDR3 covers 15 residues. Unmatched junction bases numbered 6, after V lost 3 bases and J lost 4 bases. Germline CDR1 reads SEHNR; CDR2 reads FQNEAQ (reference sequence). The chain's CDR3 is CASSLLREGPDTQYF. The CDR3 DNA follows: TGTGCCAGCAGCTTGTTACGGGAGGGCCCAGATACGCAGTATTTT.